This TCR beta chain was identified in a study of blood T cell repertoires in COVID-19. Across the whole study: Both acute and convalescent COVID-19 samples were obtained from the United States, Italy and Spain. PBMCs, B-cell-depleted T cells, or T cells were the source of the cDNA or gDNA that made up the material.

Some clones are missing from TCRdb's copy, which holds only in-frame ones; the method was immunoSEQ multiplex PCR. The sample yields roughly 77,000 clones, 80% seen once. Trimming stripped 5 bases from V and 6 bases from J, with 14 bases between. The CDR3 is made up of 14 amino acids. Germline V gene data show CDR1 as SEHNR and CDR2 as FQNEAQ (reference sequence). The chain employs TRBV7-9 and TRBJ1-5; D is perhaps TRBD1 (6 bases). This sequence originates from a woman in her 70s with acute or convalescent COVID-19. The sequencing sample was made of peripheral blood. The CDR3 region has the DNA TGTGCCAGCAGCACCCAGGACAGATTTCAGCCCCAGCATTTT. Translated, it gives CASSTQDRFQPQHF.